A selection of T cell receptor beta chains follows, all from one sample in a study of control samples from healthy donors and cancer patients. Measured with immunoSEQ multiplex PCR; TCRdb has only the in-frame clones, and not every one. This repertoire shows fewer than 15,000 clones, approximately 80% found once; its top ten account for less than 10%. Sequences were obtained from formalin-fixed, paraffin-embedded tissue. These receptors were collected from a male donor with melanoma. The CDR3 runs from the conserved cysteine through the conserved F or W. The order of the fields is CDR3 protein, CDR3 DNA, V gene, D gene, J gene, clone size. D genes are given only for firm matches. Clone size, where shown, is once, few, many, or a class for clones that have expanded.

CDR3 protein: CASSLAGGGRESQYF; CDR3 DNA: TGTGCCAGCAGCTTAGCGGGGGGGGGAAGAGAAAGCCAGTACTTC; V gene: TRBV11-2; D gene: TRBD2; J gene: TRBJ2-5; clone size: .
CDR3 protein: CASSPTRTGEGEQYF; CDR3 DNA: TGTGCCAGCTCACCTACTAGGACAGGGGAAGGCGAGCAGTACTTC; V gene: TRBV18; D gene: TRBD1; J gene: TRBJ2-7; clone size: once
CDR3 protein: CASSVGPANIQYF; CDR3 DNA: TGTGCCAGCAGCGTAGGCCCGGCAAACATTCAGTACTTC; V gene: TRBV9; D gene: .; J gene: TRBJ2-4; clone size: .
CDR3 protein: CASSPGAGQGYNEQFF; CDR3 DNA: TGTGCCAGCAGCCCGGGGGCGGGACAGGGCTACAATGAGCAGTTCTTC; V gene: TRBV7-7; D gene: TRBD1; J gene: TRBJ2-1; clone size: .
CDR3 protein: CASSQGVGVSTQYF; CDR3 DNA: TGTGCCAGCAGCCAAGGGGTTGGCGTATCGACCCAGTACTTC; V gene: TRBV14; D gene: .; J gene: TRBJ2-5; clone size: .
CDR3 protein: CASGTGTGIYEQYF; CDR3 DNA: TGTGCCAGCGGCACCGGGACAGGGATATACGAGCAGTACTTC; V gene: TRBV6-5; D gene: TRBD1; J gene: TRBJ2-7; clone size: few
CDR3 protein: CASSLATGVTEAFF; CDR3 DNA: TGTGCCAGCAGCTTAGCCACAGGGGTGACTGAAGCTTTCTTT; V gene: TRBV7-9; D gene: TRBD1; J gene: TRBJ1-1; clone size: once
CDR3 protein: CASSLLGANTGELFF; CDR3 DNA: TGTGCCAGCAGCTTACTGGGGGCAAACACCGGGGAGCTGTTTTTT; V gene: TRBV7-6; D gene: .; J gene: TRBJ2-2; clone size: .
CDR3 protein: CSVSVGGLETQYF; CDR3 DNA: TGCAGCGTTTCAGTAGGGGGCCTAGAGACCCAGTACTTC; V gene: TRBV29-1; D gene: TRBD1; J gene: TRBJ2-5; clone size: few
CDR3 protein: CASSLASESYTF; CDR3 DNA: TGTGCCAGCAGCTTGGCGTCGGAGAGCTACACCTTC; V gene: TRBV7-9; D gene: .; J gene: TRBJ1-2; clone size: .
CDR3 protein: CASSFRQGTTGELFF; CDR3 DNA: TGTGCCAGCAGCTTCCGACAGGGGACCACCGGGGAGCTGTTTTTT; V gene: TRBV7-2; D gene: TRBD1; J gene: TRBJ2-2; clone size: .
CDR3 protein: CASSQRQYGYTF; CDR3 DNA: TGTGCCAGCAGCCAAAGACAGTATGGCTACACCTTC; V gene: TRBV4-2; D gene: .; J gene: TRBJ1-2; clone size: .
CDR3 protein: CASRKLPTYEQYF; CDR3 DNA: TGTGCCAGCAGAAAACTACCCACCTACGAGCAGTACTTC; V gene: TRBV6-5; D gene: .; J gene: TRBJ2-7; clone size: .
CDR3 protein: CASSSEETQYF; CDR3 DNA: TGTGCCAGCAGCTCTGAAGAGACCCAGTACTTC; V gene: TRBV7-2; D gene: .; J gene: TRBJ2-5; clone size: .
CDR3 protein: CASSYGDTGRETQYF; CDR3 DNA: TGTGCCAGCAGTTACGGGGACACGGGACGGGAGACCCAGTACTTC; V gene: TRBV6-5; D gene: .; J gene: TRBJ2-5; clone size: .
CDR3 protein: CASSLGTSGETQYF; CDR3 DNA: TGTGCCAGCAGCTTGGGGACTAGCGGTGAGACCCAGTACTTC; V gene: TRBV5-8; D gene: TRBD2; J gene: TRBJ2-5; clone size: .
CDR3 protein: CASSQDMRQPQHF; CDR3 DNA: TGTGCCAGCAGCCAAGATATGAGACAGCCCCAGCATTTT; V gene: TRBV14; D gene: .; J gene: TRBJ1-5; clone size: .
CDR3 protein: CATSSLPYGGDEQFF; CDR3 DNA: TGTGCCACCAGCAGTTTACCATACGGGGGTGATGAGCAGTTCTTC; V gene: TRBV15; D gene: .; J gene: TRBJ2-1; clone size: .
CDR3 protein: CASSFERDYNEQFF; CDR3 DNA: TGTGCCAGCAGCTTCGAGCGGGACTACAATGAGCAGTTCTTC; V gene: TRBV11-3; D gene: TRBD2; J gene: TRBJ2-1; clone size: .
CDR3 protein: CASSLGGGQGDEQFF; CDR3 DNA: TGTGCCAGCAGTTTAGGAGGGGGCCAGGGGGATGAGCAGTTCTTC; V gene: TRBV28; D gene: .; J gene: TRBJ2-1; clone size: few
CDR3 protein: CASRKGRRGQGGNEQFF; CDR3 DNA: TGTGCCAGCAGGAAAGGCCGGAGGGGACAGGGGGGCAATGAGCAGTTCTTC; V gene: TRBV2; D gene: TRBD1; J gene: TRBJ2-1; clone size: .
CDR3 protein: CASSLGGVLLKGYTF; CDR3 DNA: TGTGCCAGCAGCTTAGGGGGGGTCCTTCTGAAGGGCTACACCTTC; V gene: TRBV7-2; D gene: .; J gene: TRBJ1-2; clone size: .
CDR3 protein: CASSVGTVGTGELFF; CDR3 DNA: TGCGCCAGCAGCGTCGGGACGGTCGGCACCGGGGAGCTGTTTTTT; V gene: TRBV5-1; D gene: .; J gene: TRBJ2-2; clone size: few
CDR3 protein: CASTVSWGQNEQFF; CDR3 DNA: TGTGCCAGCACCGTGAGCTGGGGTCAGAATGAGCAGTTCTTC; V gene: TRBV6-5; D gene: .; J gene: TRBJ2-1; clone size: .
CDR3 protein: CASSPSGPNSNQPQHF; CDR3 DNA: TGTGCCAGCAGCCCCTCCGGACCTAATAGCAATCAGCCCCAGCATTTT; V gene: TRBV7-8; D gene: .; J gene: TRBJ1-5; clone size: once
CDR3 protein: CASSQILGGAAFF; CDR3 DNA: TGCGCCAGCAGCCAAATCCTGGGGGGGGCAGCTTTCTTT; V gene: TRBV4-3; D gene: .; J gene: TRBJ1-1; clone size: once
CDR3 protein: CASTADSYEQYF; CDR3 DNA: TGTGCCAGCACAGCTGATTCCTACGAGCAGTACTTC; V gene: TRBV2; D gene: .; J gene: TRBJ2-7; clone size: .
CDR3 protein: CASSLSLGGHQYTQYF; CDR3 DNA: TGTGCCAGCAGTTTATCGCTGGGGGGCCATCAGTACACGCAGTATTTT; V gene: TRBV27; D gene: .; J gene: TRBJ2-3; clone size: .
CDR3 protein: CASSSPSGGASGELFF; CDR3 DNA: TGTGCCAGCAGCTCCCCTAGCGGGGGGGCGTCAGGGGAGCTGTTTTTT; V gene: TRBV5-4; D gene: TRBD2; J gene: TRBJ2-2; clone size: few
CDR3 protein: CASSHRSGIEKLFF; CDR3 DNA: TGTGCCAGCAGCCACCGATCCGGGATTGAAAAACTGTTTTTT; V gene: TRBV3-1/TRBV3-2; D gene: .; J gene: TRBJ1-4; clone size: .
CDR3 protein: CAISGTTGSVGNTIYF; CDR3 DNA: TGTGCCATCAGCGGAACAACAGGGAGTGTTGGAAACACCATATATTTT; V gene: TRBV10-3; D gene: .; J gene: TRBJ1-3; clone size: .
CDR3 protein: CASSLGDRGPDTQYF; CDR3 DNA: TGTGCCAGCAGCTTGGGGGACAGGGGCCCAGATACGCAGTATTTT; V gene: TRBV5-4; D gene: TRBD1; J gene: TRBJ2-3; clone size: .
CDR3 protein: CASSQDRVSSGNTIYF; CDR3 DNA: TGCGCCAGCAGCCAAGACAGGGTTAGCTCTGGAAACACCATATATTTT; V gene: TRBV4-3; D gene: .; J gene: TRBJ1-3; clone size: .
CDR3 protein: CASSSPLTAYNSPLHF; CDR3 DNA: TGTGCCAGCAGCTCCCCTCTCACCGCCTATAATTCACCCCTCCACTTT; V gene: TRBV7-2; D gene: .; J gene: TRBJ1-6; clone size: .
CDR3 protein: CASRSRDRAGYTF; CDR3 DNA: TGTGCCAGCAGGTCCCGGGACAGGGCCGGCTACACCTTC; V gene: TRBV2; D gene: TRBD1; J gene: TRBJ1-2; clone size: .
CDR3 protein: CASSLRAGGPYNEQFF; CDR3 DNA: TGCGCCAGCAGCTTGCGAGCGGGGGGGCCGTACAATGAGCAGTTCTTC; V gene: TRBV5-1; D gene: TRBD2; J gene: TRBJ2-1; clone size: .
CDR3 protein: CASSQDRERRWIWGYTF; CDR3 DNA: TGCGCCAGCAGCCAAGATCGAGAGAGACGCTGGATCTGGGGCTACACCTTC; V gene: TRBV4-3; D gene: .; J gene: TRBJ1-2; clone size: once
CDR3 protein: CASSPLARETQYF; CDR3 DNA: TGTGCCAGCAGTCCACTAGCGCGGGAGACCCAGTACTTC; V gene: TRBV14; D gene: TRBD2; J gene: TRBJ2-5; clone size: .
CDR3 protein: CASSLARRETQYF; CDR3 DNA: TGTGCCAGCAGCCTTGCTAGACGAGAGACCCAGTACTTC; V gene: TRBV4-2; D gene: .; J gene: TRBJ2-5; clone size: .
CDR3 protein: CASSIGRDREPRGYEQYF; CDR3 DNA: TGTGCCAGTAGTATTGGTCGGGACAGGGAGCCGCGGGGCTACGAGCAGTACTTC; V gene: TRBV19; D gene: TRBD1; J gene: TRBJ2-7; clone size: .
CDR3 protein: CASSFGGPQETQYF; CDR3 DNA: TGTGCCAGCAGCTTTGGGGGGCCGCAAGAGACCCAGTACTTC; V gene: TRBV11-1; D gene: .; J gene: TRBJ2-5; clone size: .
CDR3 protein: CASSFTPTGNTIYF; CDR3 DNA: TGTGCCAGCAGTTTTACCCCCACCGGAAACACCATATATTTT; V gene: TRBV27; D gene: .; J gene: TRBJ1-3; clone size: .
CDR3 protein: CASSDRTNTGELFF; CDR3 DNA: TGTGCCAGCAGCGACCGCACGAACACCGGGGAGCTGTTTTTT; V gene: TRBV9; D gene: .; J gene: TRBJ2-2; clone size: .
CDR3 protein: CASSLGSYRRTGYTF; CDR3 DNA: TGTGCCAGCAGCCTTGGTTCATATAGAAGAACTGGCTACACCTTC; V gene: TRBV3-1/TRBV3-2; D gene: .; J gene: TRBJ1-2; clone size: .
CDR3 protein: CASSLASRRQPTDTQYF; CDR3 DNA: TGTGCCAGCAGCTTAGCTTCCCGGCGGCAGCCCACAGATACGCAGTATTTT; V gene: TRBV11-2; D gene: .; J gene: TRBJ2-3; clone size: .
CDR3 protein: CASSAGRGPGTGGYNTEAFF; CDR3 DNA: TGTGCCAGCAGCGCGGGGAGAGGACCCGGGACAGGAGGGTACAACACTGAAGCTTTCTTT; V gene: TRBV9; D gene: TRBD1; J gene: TRBJ1-1; clone size: .
CDR3 protein: CASSLIDSPYNEQFF; CDR3 DNA: TGTGCCAGCAGCTTAATAGACAGTCCCTACAATGAGCAGTTCTTC; V gene: TRBV7-9; D gene: .; J gene: TRBJ2-1; clone size: .
CDR3 protein: CASSGQGQTSYNSPLHF; CDR3 DNA: TGTGCCAGCAGTGGGCAGGGTCAAACCTCCTATAATTCACCCCTCCACTTT; V gene: TRBV6-1; D gene: .; J gene: TRBJ1-6; clone size: .
CDR3 protein: CASRAGGHEQYF; CDR3 DNA: TGTGCCAGCAGGGCAGGGGGGCACGAGCAGTACTTC; V gene: TRBV7-8; D gene: .; J gene: TRBJ2-7; clone size: .
CDR3 protein: CASSLGVGRRYSPLHF; CDR3 DNA: TGTGCCAGCAGTTTAGGGGTTGGGAGGAGATATTCACCCCTCCACTTT; V gene: TRBV28; D gene: .; J gene: TRBJ1-6; clone size: once
CDR3 protein: CASSQVAFSGANVLTF; CDR3 DNA: TGTGCCAGCAGCCAAGTTGCGTTCTCTGGGGCCAACGTCCTGACTTTC; V gene: TRBV3-1/TRBV3-2; D gene: .; J gene: TRBJ2-6; clone size: .
CDR3 protein: CASSLTSSVGNSPLHF; CDR3 DNA: TGTGCCAGCAGCTTAACGTCATCCGTGGGGAATTCACCCCTCCACTTT; V gene: TRBV7-2; D gene: .; J gene: TRBJ1-6; clone size: few
CDR3 protein: CASSLGTGTLYEQYF; CDR3 DNA: TGCGCCAGCAGCTTGGGAACCGGGACACTCTACGAGCAGTACTTC; V gene: TRBV5-1; D gene: .; J gene: TRBJ2-7; clone size: .
CDR3 protein: CASGGRGTEAFF; CDR3 DNA: TGTGCCAGCGGGGGGAGGGGCACTGAAGCTTTCTTT; V gene: TRBV3-1/TRBV3-2; D gene: .; J gene: TRBJ1-1; clone size: .
CDR3 protein: CASSFFDTQYF; CDR3 DNA: TGTGCCAGCAGTTTTTTTGATACGCAGTATTTT; V gene: TRBV28; D gene: .; J gene: TRBJ2-3; clone size: .